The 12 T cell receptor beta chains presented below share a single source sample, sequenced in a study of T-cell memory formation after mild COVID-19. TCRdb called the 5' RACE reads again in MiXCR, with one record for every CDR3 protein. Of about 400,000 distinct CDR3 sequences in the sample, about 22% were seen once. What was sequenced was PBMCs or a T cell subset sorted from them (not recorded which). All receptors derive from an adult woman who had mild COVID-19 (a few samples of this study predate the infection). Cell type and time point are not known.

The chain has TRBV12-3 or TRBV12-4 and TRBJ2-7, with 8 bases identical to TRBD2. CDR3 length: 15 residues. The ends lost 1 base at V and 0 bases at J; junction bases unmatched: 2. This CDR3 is CASSLGLAHSYEQYF. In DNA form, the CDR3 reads TGTGCCAGCAGTTTAGGACTAGCGCACTCCTACGAGCAGTACTTC.

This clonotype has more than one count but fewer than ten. The CDR3 DNA is TGTGCCAGCAGCTTCACGGGAGGGACAGATACGCAGTATTTT. Protein: CASSFTGGTDTQYF. The chain employs TRBV7-6 and TRBJ2-3; 8 bases match TRBD2. Germline CDR1 is SGHVS and CDR2 is FNYEAQ. Losses at the gene ends were 3 bases for V and 3 bases for J; bases not matched to a gene: 2. CDR3 length equals 14 residues. The complete variable domain, with remaining parts taken from reference TRBV7-6 and TRBJ2-3, reads GAGVSQSPRYKVTKRGQDVALRCDPISGHVSLYWYRQALGQGPEFLTYFNYEAQQDKSGLPNDRFSAERPEGSISTLTIQRTEQRDSAMYRCASSFTGGTDTQYFGPGTRLTVL.

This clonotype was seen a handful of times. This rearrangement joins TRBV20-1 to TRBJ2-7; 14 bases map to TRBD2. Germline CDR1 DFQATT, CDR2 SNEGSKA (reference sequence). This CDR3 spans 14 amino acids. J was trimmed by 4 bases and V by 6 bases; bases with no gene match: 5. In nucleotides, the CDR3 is TGCAGTGCATTAAGACTAGCGGGAGGGTACGAGCAGTACTTC. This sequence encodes CSALRLAGGYEQYF.

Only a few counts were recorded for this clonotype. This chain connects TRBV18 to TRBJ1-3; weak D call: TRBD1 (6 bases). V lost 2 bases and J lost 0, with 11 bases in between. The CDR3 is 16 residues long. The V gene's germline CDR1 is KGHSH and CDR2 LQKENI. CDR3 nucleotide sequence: TGTGCCAGCTCACCATTCGGGGGCAACTCTGGAAACACCATATATTTT. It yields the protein CASSPFGGNSGNTIYF.

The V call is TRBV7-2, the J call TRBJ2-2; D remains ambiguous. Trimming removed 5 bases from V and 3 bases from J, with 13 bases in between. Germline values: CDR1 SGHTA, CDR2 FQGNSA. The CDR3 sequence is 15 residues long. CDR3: CASSRVVVHTGELFF. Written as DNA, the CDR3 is TGTGCCAGCAGCCGAGTCGTGGTTCACACCGGGGAGCTGTTTTTT.

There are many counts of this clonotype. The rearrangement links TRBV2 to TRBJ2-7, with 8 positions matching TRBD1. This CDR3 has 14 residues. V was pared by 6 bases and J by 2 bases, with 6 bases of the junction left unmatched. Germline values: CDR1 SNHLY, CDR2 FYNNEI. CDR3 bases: TGTGCCAGCAGAGAACAGGGGGGCCCCTACGAGCAGTACTTC. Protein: CASREQGGPYEQYF.

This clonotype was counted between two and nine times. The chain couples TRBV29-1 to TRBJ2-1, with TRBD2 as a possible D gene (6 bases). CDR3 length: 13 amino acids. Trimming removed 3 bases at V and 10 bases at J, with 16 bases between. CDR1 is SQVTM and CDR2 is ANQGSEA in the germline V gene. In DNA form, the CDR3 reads TGCAGCGTTGAGCCCCCCACTAGCTGGGAGCAGTTCTTC. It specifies CSVEPPTSWEQFF.

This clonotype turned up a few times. In DNA, the CDR3 is TGTGCCAGCAGTGCTCGAGGGGTCGCGGACTATGGCTACACCTTC. Translated, it gives CASSARGVADYGYTF. The V and J genes are TRBV6-5 and TRBJ1-2; possibly TRBD1 for D (5 bases). Germline V gene data show CDR1 as MNHEY and CDR2 as SVGAGI. With 5 bases removed from V and 3 bases from J, the gap between germline ends came to 16 bases. This CDR3 is 15 amino acids long.

In DNA, the CDR3 is TGTGCCAGCAGCGGCACACAGACACAAGAGACCCAGTACTTC. Translating gives CASSGTQTQETQYF. The chain recombines TRBV4-2 with TRBJ2-5; D gene unclear. This CDR3 region has 14 residues. The ends were cut back, 5 bases at V and 2 bases at J, with 12 bases in the middle. CDR1 and CDR2 (germline): LGHNA, YNFKEQ.

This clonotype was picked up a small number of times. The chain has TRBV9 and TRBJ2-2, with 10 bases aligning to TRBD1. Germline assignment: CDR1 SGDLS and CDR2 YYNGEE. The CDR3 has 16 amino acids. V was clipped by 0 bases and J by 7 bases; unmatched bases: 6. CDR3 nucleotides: TGTGCCAGCAGCGTAGCTGGGACAGGGGACGTCGGGGAGCTGTTTTTT. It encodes CASSVAGTGDVGELFF.

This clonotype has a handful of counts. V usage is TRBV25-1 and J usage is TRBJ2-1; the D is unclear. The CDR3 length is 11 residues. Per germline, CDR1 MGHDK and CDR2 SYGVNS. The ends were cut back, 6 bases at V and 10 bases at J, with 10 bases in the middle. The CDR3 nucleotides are TGTGCCAGCAGGAAGGTTCTAGAGCAGTTCTTC. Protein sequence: CASRKVLEQFF.

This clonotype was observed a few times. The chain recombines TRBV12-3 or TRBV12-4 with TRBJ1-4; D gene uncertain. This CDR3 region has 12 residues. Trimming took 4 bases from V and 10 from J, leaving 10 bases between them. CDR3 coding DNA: TGTGCCAGCAGTTACGCCGCACGAAAACTGTTTTTT. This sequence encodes CASSYAARKLFF.